The present T cell receptor (beta chain) was sequenced within a study of T cell responses to AZD1222 COVID-19 vaccine. Study findings and constraints: The number of AZD1222 recipients seropositive at baseline was only six.

Sequenced by immunoSEQ multiplex PCR; TCRdb stores in-frame clones only, minus some. The profile covers 150,000 to 200,000 clones, with about 92% appearing a single time and more than 0.8% taken by the ten largest. The table lists this clone with a few counts. Its antigen is not known. An end of the junction differs from the germline gene, which may be a read error. The CDR3 consists of 13 residues. Germline loops: CDR1 LNHNV, CDR2 YYDKDF (reference sequence). The sequenced sample was peripheral blood, obtained on day 0 of AZD1222 vaccination. The receptor was isolated from an adult in good health. The chain combines TRBV15 with TRBJ2-7; the match to TRBD2 covers 11 bases. As DNA, the CDR3 is TGTGCCACCAGGGCTCTAGCGGGGGGCGAGGAGTACTTC. This gives the protein CATRALAGGEEYF.